The present entry profiles one T cell receptor (beta chain) with its context. The authors' processing: Amplifying reference gene primers gave estimates of nucleated cell counts. The protocol was immunoSEQ multiplex PCR, while the TCRdb copy is restricted to in-frame clones and leaves out a portion. D and trimming come from the DNA, and the V and J calls and clone size come from that table. The profile shows 95,000 to 100,000 clones, 90% to 95% of them singletons. The data were obtained in a study of blood T cell repertoires in COVID-19. For the study at large: Sites in the United States, Italy and Spain provided acute and convalescent COVID-19 samples. In each case, the material was cDNA or gDNA derived from T cells, B-cell-depleted T cells, or PBMCs.

The CDR3 runs to 15 residues. V lost 1 base, J lost 4 bases, and 8 bases lay in between. Per the germline V gene, CDR1 is MGHDK and CDR2 is SYGVNS. The TCR was taken from a man aged 45-60 years with acute or convalescent COVID-19. The sequenced sample consisted of peripheral blood. The chain carries TRBV25-1 and TRBJ2-6; tentative D call: TRBD2 (5 bases). The CDR3 here is CASSESGSGANVLTF. The DNA for the CDR3 is TGTGCCAGCAGTGAATCGGGGTCCGGGGCCAACGTCCTGACTTTC.